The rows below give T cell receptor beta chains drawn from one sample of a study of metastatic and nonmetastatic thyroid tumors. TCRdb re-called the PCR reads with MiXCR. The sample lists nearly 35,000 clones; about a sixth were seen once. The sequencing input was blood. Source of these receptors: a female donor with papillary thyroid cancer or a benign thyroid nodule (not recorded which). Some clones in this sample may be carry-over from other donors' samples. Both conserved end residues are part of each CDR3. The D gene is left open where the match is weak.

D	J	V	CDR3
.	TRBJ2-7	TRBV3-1	CASSHLSTGEQYF
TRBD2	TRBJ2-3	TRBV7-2	CASSLVAGGDTQYF
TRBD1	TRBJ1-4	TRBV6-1	CASSEGQGFEKLFF
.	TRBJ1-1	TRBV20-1	CSASQSTRKEAFF
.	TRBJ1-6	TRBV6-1	CASSLYIRGRYNSPLHF
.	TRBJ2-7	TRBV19	CASSQKRGREPYEQYF
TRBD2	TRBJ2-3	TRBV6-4	CASSDSGLAACTDTQYF
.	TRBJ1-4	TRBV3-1	CASSQDSQGMEKLFF
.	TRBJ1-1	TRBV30	CASQPGLRAEAFF
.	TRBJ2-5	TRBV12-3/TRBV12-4	CASTTGSGGRETQYF
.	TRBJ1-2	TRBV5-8	CASSLFPGRDGYTF
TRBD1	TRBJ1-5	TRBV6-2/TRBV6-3	CASSYRKGQRGGNQPQHF
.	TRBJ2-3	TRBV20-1	CSARDRALQGTDTQYF
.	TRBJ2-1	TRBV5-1	CASSAAGSYNEQFF
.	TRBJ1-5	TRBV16	CASSPTSGGEQHF
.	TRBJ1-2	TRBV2	CASSDSATRGYTF
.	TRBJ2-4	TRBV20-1	CSAGDTQNIQYF
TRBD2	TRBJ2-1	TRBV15	CATSRELAGGPNEQFF
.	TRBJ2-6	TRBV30	CAWSVAGANVLTF
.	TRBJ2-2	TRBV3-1	CASSQDYGTGELFF
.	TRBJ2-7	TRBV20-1	CSARDYDNSYEQYF
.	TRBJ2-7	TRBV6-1	CASSLNWRSYEQYF
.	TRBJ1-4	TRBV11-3	CASSLGTSNEKLFF
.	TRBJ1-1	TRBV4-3	CASSQVSGGFTEAFF
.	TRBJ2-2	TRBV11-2	CASTTGTMRRTGELFF
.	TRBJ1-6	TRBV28	CASRLGNSPLHF
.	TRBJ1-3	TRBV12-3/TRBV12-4	CASSLRRTLSGNTIYF
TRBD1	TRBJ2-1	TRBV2	CASTSPGDSIGFF
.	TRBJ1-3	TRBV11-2	CASSLVVPTPGNTIYF
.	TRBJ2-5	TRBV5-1	CASSLGIWETQYF
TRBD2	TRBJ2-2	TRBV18	CASSYTSGRIATGELFF